The 26 T cell receptor beta chains in this list originate from one sample, sequenced in a study of monozygotic twins with inflammatory bowel disease. TCRdb reprocessed the 5' RACE reads and keeps a single row for each CDR3 protein, giving no DNA. The sample data list about 440,000 distinct CDR3 sequences. The sequenced sample consisted of blood. The receptors were sampled from a human donor with ulcerative colitis or Crohn's disease, or a healthy co-twin of an affected twin (not recorded which).

The chain uses TRBV10-3 and TRBJ1-6; the D call from TCRdb, TRBD1, cannot be confirmed without DNA. Germline V lookup: CDR1 ENHRY, CDR2 SYGVKD. This CDR3 comprises 13 residues. The chain's CDR3 is CAITGAPGAPLHF.

V is TRBV5-1 and J is TRBJ1-2. The CDR3 contains 12 residues. Germline loops: CDR1 SGHRS, CDR2 YFSETQ. This CDR3 reads CASSVDRAGYTF.

V usage is TRBV10-3 and J usage is TRBJ2-5; TCRdb names TRBD1, which stays unverified in the absence of DNA. CDR3 size: 14 residues. Germline-derived CDR1 and CDR2 are ENHRY and SYGVKD. The CDR3 loop is CAISPTGVQETQYF.

CDR3: CASSFANLAGPTCSYNEQFF. V usage is TRBV6-2 or TRBV6-3 and J usage is TRBJ2-1; absent DNA, TCRdb's TRBD2 call cannot be checked. The CDR3 spans 20 residues. Germline V gene data show CDR1 as MNHEY and CDR2 as SVGEGT.

The J gene is TRBJ2-1, the V gene TRBV4-3; TCRdb reports TRBD2, a call that lacks DNA to check it against. There are 15 residues in the CDR3. The germline V gene has CDR1 LGHNA and CDR2 YSLEER. This CDR3 reads CASSQVLADYNEQFF.

The chain employs TRBV6-1 and TRBJ1-3. The CDR3 loop spans 15 amino acids. Germline V gene lookup returns CDR1 MNHNS and CDR2 SASEGT. This CDR3 is CASFSRPSSGNTIYF.

The V call is TRBV12-3 or TRBV12-4, the J call TRBJ1-2; lacking DNA, the TRBD1 call made by TCRdb goes unchecked. The CDR3 has 16 amino acids. CDR3 residues: CASSNVRAGKDYGYTF.

The chain carries TRBV2 and TRBJ1-6; without DNA, the TCRdb call of TRBD1 cannot be checked. Germline V gene lookup returns CDR1 SNHLY and CDR2 FYNNEI. The length of the CDR3 is 15 residues. CDR3 amino acids: CASSVPGDYNSPLHF.

The chain recombines TRBV7-2 with TRBJ2-1; there is no DNA to check the TCRdb D call of TRBD1. The CDR3 covers 14 residues. CDR1 SGHTA and CDR2 FQGNSA come from the germline V gene. CDR3 protein: CASSGGTAYNEQFF.

V usage is TRBV14 and J usage is TRBJ2-4; there is no DNA to check the TCRdb D call of TRBD1. The CDR3 spans 15 residues. Germline V gene data show CDR1 as SGHDN and CDR2 as FVKESK. This CDR3 reads CASSQQGLAKNIQYF.

CDR3 amino acids: CSVEDPFTVNTEAFF. This chain joins TRBV29-1 and TRBJ1-1. CDR1 and CDR2 (germline): SQVTM, ANQGSEA. This CDR3 is 15 amino acids long.

The chain carries TRBV25-1 and TRBJ2-5; checking the TCRdb D call of TRBD2 is not possible without DNA. This CDR3 spans 16 amino acids. In germline, CDR1 is MGHDK, CDR2 SYGVNS. CDR3 in amino acids: CASRISGAGGLGTQYF. Full variable domain (rest looked up from reference TRBV25-1 and TRBJ2-5): EADIYQTPRYLVIGTGKKITLECSQTMGHDKMYWYQQDPGMELHLIHYSYGVNSTEKGDLSSESTVSRIRTEHFPLTLESARPSHTSQYLCASRISGAGGLGTQYFGPGTRLLVL.

The chain joins TRBV7-6 to TRBJ2-7. Germline V gene data show CDR1 as SGHVS and CDR2 as FNYEAQ. The CDR3 totals 12 residues. The CDR3 here is CASSLGPHEQYF.

The V and J genes are TRBV10-3 and TRBJ2-3; TCRdb calls TRBD2, which cannot be checked without DNA. This CDR3 comprises 13 residues. The germline V gene has CDR1 ENHRY and CDR2 SYGVKD. CDR3 protein: CAMRGENTDTQYF.

The J gene is TRBJ2-2, the V gene TRBV7-9. Germline assignment: CDR1 SEHNR and CDR2 FQNEAQ (reference sequence). This CDR3 has 13 residues. This CDR3 is CASSSTSPGELFF.

V and J are TRBV20-1 and TRBJ2-1. The CDR3 has 12 residues. Germline-derived CDR1 and CDR2 are DFQATT and SNEGSKA (reference sequence). The CDR3 here is CSARPSYNEQFF.

V and J are TRBV6-2 or TRBV6-3 and TRBJ2-1; TCRdb returns TRBD1, unconfirmable since there is no DNA. Germline-derived CDR1 and CDR2 are MNHEY and SVGEGT. The CDR3 spans 15 residues. The CDR3 reads CASSYPSRVGDAQFF.

The rearrangement uses TRBV6-6 and TRBJ2-7; TCRdb returns TRBD1, unconfirmable since there is no DNA. Germline V gene lookup returns CDR1 MNHNY and CDR2 SVGAGI (reference sequence). This CDR3 is 11 amino acids long. The CDR3 here is CASSYGGLQYF.

The chain links TRBV12-3 or TRBV12-4 to TRBJ2-6. The CDR3 has 15 residues. The CDR3 sequence is CASSLREAGANVLTF.

This chain joins TRBV20-1 and TRBJ2-3; TCRdb calls TRBD1, which cannot be checked without DNA. Germline V lookup: CDR1 DFQATT, CDR2 SNEGSKA (reference sequence). The CDR3 consists of 14 residues. The CDR3 sequence: CSAQGPGDPDTQYF.

This sequence joins TRBV5-1 and TRBJ2-5; TCRdb reports TRBD2, a call that lacks DNA to check it against. Germline V CDR1 and CDR2: SGHRS, YFSETQ. This CDR3 contains 16 residues. CDR3 sequence reads: CASSLTSGGAQETQYF.

CDR3 in amino acids: CASSEDLWGETQYF. The V gene is TRBV25-1, the J gene TRBJ2-5; TCRdb indicates TRBD1, and absent DNA this call remains unverified. From germline, CDR1 is MGHDK and CDR2 SYGVNS. This CDR3 spans 14 amino acids. Variable domain in full (rest from reference TRBV25-1 and TRBJ2-5): EADIYQTPRYLVIGTGKKITLECSQTMGHDKMYWYQQDPGMELHLIHYSYGVNSTEKGDLSSESTVSRIRTEHFPLTLESARPSHTSQYLCASSEDLWGETQYFGPGTRLLVL.

The chain recombines TRBV4-1 with TRBJ1-4; TCRdb selects TRBD1, and the lack of DNA leaves this call unchecked. The CDR3 sequence is 16 residues long. Per the germline V gene, CDR1 is MGHRA and CDR2 is YSYEKL. The CDR3 sequence is CASSQGPGTVNEKLFF.

This chain joins TRBV9 and TRBJ1-2. Germline V gives CDR1 SGDLS, CDR2 YYNGEE. The CDR3 extends over 14 amino acids. This CDR3 reads CASSAAGALYGYTF.

V is TRBV7-2 and J is TRBJ2-1. This CDR3 comprises 16 residues. In germline, CDR1 is SGHTA, CDR2 FQGNSA. CDR3 loop: CASSYYPSGFYNEQFF.

V gene TRBV5-1 combines with J gene TRBJ1-1. The CDR3 is 14 amino acids. Germline CDR1 is SGHRS and CDR2 is YFSETQ. CDR3 protein: CASSLQEGTAEAFF.